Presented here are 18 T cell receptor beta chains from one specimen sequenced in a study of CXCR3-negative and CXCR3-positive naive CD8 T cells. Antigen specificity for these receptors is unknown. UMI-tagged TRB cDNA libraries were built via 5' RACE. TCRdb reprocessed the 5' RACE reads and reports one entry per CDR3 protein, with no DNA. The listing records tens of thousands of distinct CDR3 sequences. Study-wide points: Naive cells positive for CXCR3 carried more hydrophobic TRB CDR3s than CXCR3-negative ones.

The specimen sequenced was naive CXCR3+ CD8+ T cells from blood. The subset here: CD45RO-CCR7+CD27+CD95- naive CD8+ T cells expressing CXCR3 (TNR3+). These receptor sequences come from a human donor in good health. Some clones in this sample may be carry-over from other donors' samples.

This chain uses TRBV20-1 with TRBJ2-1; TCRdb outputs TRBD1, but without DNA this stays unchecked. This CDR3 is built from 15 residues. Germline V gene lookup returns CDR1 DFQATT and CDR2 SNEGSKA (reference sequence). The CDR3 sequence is CSARDLGGGHNEQFF.

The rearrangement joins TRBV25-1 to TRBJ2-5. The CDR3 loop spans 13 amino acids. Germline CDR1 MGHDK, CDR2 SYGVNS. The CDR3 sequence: CASNPPREETQYF.

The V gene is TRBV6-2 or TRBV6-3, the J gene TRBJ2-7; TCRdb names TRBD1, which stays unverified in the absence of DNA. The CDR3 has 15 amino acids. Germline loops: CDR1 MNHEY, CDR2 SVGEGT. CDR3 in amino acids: CASSYLDRSSYEQYF.

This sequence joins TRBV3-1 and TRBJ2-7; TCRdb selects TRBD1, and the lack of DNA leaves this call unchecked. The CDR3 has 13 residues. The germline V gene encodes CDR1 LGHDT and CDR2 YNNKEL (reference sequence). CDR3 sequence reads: CASSQGPSYEQYF.

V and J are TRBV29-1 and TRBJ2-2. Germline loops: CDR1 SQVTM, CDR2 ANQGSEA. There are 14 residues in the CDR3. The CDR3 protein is CSVEFGPNTGELFF.

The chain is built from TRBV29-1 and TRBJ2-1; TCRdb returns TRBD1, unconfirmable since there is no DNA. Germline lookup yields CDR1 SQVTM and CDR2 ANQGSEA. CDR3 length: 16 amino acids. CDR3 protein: CSAPRTGASWYNEQFF.

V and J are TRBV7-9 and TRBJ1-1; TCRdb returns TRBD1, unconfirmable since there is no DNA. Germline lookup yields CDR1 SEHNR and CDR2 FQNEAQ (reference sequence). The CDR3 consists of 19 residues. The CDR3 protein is CASSLVGRGPEGRDTEAFF.

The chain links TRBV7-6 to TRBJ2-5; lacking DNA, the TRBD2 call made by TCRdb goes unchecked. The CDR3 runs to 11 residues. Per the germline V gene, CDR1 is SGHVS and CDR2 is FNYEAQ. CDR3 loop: CASSPRDYLDF.

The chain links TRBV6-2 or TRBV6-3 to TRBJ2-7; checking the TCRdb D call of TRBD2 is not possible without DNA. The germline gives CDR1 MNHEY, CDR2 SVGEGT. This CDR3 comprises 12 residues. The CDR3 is CASEGFNYDQYF.

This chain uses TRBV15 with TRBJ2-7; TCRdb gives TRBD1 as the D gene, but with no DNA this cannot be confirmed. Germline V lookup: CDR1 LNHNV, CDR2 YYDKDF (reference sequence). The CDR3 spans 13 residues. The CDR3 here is CATSKGTGYEQYF.

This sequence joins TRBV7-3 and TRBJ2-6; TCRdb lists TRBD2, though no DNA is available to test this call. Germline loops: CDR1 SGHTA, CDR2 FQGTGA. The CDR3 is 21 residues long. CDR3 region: CASSLTAHGDLPHSGANVLTF.

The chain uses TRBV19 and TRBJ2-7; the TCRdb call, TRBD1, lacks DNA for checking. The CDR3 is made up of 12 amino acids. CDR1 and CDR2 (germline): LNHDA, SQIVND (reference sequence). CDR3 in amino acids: CASSSGPYEQYF.

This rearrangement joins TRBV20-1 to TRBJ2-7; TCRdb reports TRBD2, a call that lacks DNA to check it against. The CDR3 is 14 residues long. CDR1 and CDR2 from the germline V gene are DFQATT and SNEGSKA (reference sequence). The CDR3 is CSASPRRDSYEQYF.

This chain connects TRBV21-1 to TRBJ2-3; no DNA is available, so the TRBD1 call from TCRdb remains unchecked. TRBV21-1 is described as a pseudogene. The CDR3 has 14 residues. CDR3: CASSNGGTGSPQYF.

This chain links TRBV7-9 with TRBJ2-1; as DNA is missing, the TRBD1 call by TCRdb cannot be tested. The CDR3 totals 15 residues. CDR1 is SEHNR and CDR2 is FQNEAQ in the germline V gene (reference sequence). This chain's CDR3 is CASSLDRAPYNEQFF.

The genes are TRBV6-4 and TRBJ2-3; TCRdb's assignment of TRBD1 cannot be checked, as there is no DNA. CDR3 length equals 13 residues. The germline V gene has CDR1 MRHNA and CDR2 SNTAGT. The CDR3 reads CASSSDNTDTQYF.

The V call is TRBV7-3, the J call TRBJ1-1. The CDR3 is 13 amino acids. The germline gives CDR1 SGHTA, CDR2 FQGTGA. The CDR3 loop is CASSFFMNTEAFF.

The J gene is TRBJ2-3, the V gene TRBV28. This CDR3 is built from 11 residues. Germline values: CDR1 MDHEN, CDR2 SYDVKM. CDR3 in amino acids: CASSHPDTQYF.